A selection of T cell receptor beta chains follows, all from one sample in a study of identical twins. TCRdb processed the 5' RACE reads anew with MiXCR; each CDR3 protein has one entry. The table shows around 530,000 distinct CDR3 sequences, with roughly 15% occurring only once. These data are also associated with another study on yellow fever vaccine responses in identical twins.

What was sequenced was CD4+ T cells sorted from blood. These receptor sequences come from a woman aged 18-30 years in good health. Each CDR3 is given without its conserved first and last residue.

TRBV4-1 ASSQMLPGTSGLGTDTQY
TRBV2 ASSEFSGSSYNEQF
TRBV5-1 ASSPGLAGVDEQF
TRBV12-3/TRBV12-4 ASSLPTTSGSNEQY
TRBV5-1 ASSFDTGIAGELF
TRBV20-1 SAEGQGEGTLSGF
TRBV28 ASSTDGDAGY
TRBV20-1 SAKALGHEQF
TRBV18 ASSPPVDGGGYT
TRBV20-1 SARGMGGYT
TRBV11-3 ASSLSRGEYTQY
TRBV5-1 ASSSRRGQSEQF
TRBV5-1 ASSRTGFSGNTIY
TRBV12-3/TRBV12-4 ASSLRWPTTYEQY
TRBV5-1 ASSFRANEQF
TRBV7-9 ASSFPSDRGDERDTQY
TRBV3-1 ASSQGFSRTVYNSPLH
TRBV6-1 ATRQVGSADTQY
TRBV14 ASSQDLGTASYNEQF
TRBV7-8 ASSFRGLPSSTDTQY
TRBV5-1 ASSGGTGATYSGANVLT
TRBV2 ASSLWTPGQPQH
TRBV9 ASSVATAGASGYT
TRBV28 ASSLSFRGGNEQF
TRBV11-2 ASSLSPSPHLYEQF
TRBV5-4 ASSLKDSGNTIY
TRBV5-1 ASSQPTGNEQF
TRBV6-1 ASSMGGRGYEQF
TRBV9 ASSVQGAGYNEQF
TRBV12-3/TRBV12-4 ASSTTGTAAGGGVTDTQY
TRBV7-2 ASSSWTSGSSYNEQF
TRBV4-1 ARSRDLGETQY
TRBV6-1 ASSTGTGISEQF
TRBV10-3 AISEAGTGVGTDTQY
TRBV12-3/TRBV12-4 ASSAPLAGEGTQY
TRBV9 ASSVAPSGALAGSTDTQY
TRBV6-5 ASSYWTPGQDNEQF
TRBV15 ATSRSGHSEAF
TRBV10-3 AISASLQANYGYT
TRBV12-3/TRBV12-4 ASRGTLDTGELF
TRBV7-8 ASSYRAGSNTEAF
TRBV11-2 ASSLEMVSLAKNIQY
TRBV12-3/TRBV12-4 ASTPGGSGNTIY
TRBV28 ASSGTGFSGANVLT
TRBV5-1 ASSDRTGDNEQF
TRBV12-3/TRBV12-4 ASSTSSPNEQF
TRBV5-1 ASSLDLLQETQY
TRBV12-3/TRBV12-4 ASSSDPRYNSPLH
TRBV7-7 ASSQSGMGETQY
TRBV29-1 SVERDRVVQF
TRBV11-3 ASSSAERSTGELF
TRBV27 ASSGNQASYNEQF
TRBV5-1 ASSSEDRFGTGSNQPQH
TRBV10-3 AISDDRGKQF
TRBV5-1 ASSEQGFAETQY
TRBV6-4 ASSPQRGGTNEQF
TRBV20-1 SAMPGLAGEEQF